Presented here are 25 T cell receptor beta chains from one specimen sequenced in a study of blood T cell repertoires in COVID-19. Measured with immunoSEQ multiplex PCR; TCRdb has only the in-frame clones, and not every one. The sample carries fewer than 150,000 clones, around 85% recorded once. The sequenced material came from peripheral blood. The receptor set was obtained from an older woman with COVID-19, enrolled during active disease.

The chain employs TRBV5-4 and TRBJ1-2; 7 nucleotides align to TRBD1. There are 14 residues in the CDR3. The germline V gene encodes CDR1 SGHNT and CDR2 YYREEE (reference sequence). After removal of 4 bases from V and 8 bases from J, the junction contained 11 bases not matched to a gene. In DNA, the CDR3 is TGTGCCAGCAGCCCACACCGACAGGGCTCGGGCTACACCTTC. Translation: CASSPHRQGSGYTF.

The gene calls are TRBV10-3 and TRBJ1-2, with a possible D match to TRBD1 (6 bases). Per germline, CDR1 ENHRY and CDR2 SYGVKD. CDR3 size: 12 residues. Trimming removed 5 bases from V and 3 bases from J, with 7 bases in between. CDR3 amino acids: CAISWTDYGYTF. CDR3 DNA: TGTGCCATCAGTTGGACAGACTATGGCTACACCTTC.

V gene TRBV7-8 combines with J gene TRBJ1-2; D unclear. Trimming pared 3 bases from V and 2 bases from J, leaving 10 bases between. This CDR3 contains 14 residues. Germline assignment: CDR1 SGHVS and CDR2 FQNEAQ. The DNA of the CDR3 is TGTGCCAGCAGCTTGAGGACTTCCAACTATGGCTACACCTTC. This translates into CASSLRTSNYGYTF.

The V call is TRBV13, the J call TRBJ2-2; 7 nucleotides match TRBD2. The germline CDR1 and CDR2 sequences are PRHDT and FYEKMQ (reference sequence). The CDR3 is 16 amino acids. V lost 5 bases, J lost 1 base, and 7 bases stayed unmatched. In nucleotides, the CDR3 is TGTGCCAGCAGCCCCGGGACTATCAGGAACACCGGGGAGCTGTTTTTT. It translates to CASSPGTIRNTGELFF.

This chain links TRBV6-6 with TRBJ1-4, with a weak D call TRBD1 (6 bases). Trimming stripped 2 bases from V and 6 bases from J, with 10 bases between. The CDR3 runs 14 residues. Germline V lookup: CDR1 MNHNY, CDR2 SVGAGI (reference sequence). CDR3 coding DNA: TGTGCCAGCAGTTACAGGGGGGGTCATGAAAAACTGTTTTTT. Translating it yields CASSYRGGHEKLFF.

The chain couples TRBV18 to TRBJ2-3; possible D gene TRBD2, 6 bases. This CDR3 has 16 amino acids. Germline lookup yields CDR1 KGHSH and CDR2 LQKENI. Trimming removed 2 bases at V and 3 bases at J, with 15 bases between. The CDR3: CASSPKGLTGTDTQYF. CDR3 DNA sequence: TGTGCCAGCTCACCAAAGGGACTCACTGGGACAGATACGCAGTATTTT.

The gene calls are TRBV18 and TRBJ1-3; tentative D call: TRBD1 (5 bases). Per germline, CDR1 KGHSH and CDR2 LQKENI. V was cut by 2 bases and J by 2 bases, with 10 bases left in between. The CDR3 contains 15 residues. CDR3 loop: CASSPSGNAGNTIYF. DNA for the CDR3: TGTGCCAGCTCACCATCAGGGAATGCTGGAAACACCATATATTTT.

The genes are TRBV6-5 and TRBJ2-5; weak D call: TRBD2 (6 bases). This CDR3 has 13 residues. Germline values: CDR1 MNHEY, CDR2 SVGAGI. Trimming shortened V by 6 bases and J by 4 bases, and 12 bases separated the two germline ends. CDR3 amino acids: CASRESGVETQYF. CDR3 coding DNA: TGTGCCAGCAGAGAGTCGGGGGTAGAGACCCAGTACTTC.

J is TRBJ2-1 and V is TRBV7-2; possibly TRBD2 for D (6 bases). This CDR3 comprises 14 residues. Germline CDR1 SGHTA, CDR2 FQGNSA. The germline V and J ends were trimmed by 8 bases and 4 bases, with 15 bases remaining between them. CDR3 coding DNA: TGTGCCAGCGAACTCCGGGACTTGTACAATGAGCAGTTCTTC. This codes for CASELRDLYNEQFF.

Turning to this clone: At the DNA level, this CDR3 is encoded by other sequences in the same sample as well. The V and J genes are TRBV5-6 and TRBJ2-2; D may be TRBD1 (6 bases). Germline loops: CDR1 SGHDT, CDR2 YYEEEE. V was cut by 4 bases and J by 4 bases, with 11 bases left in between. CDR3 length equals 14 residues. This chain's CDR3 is CASSPTGFTGELFF. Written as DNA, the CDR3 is TGTGCCAGCAGCCCAACAGGGTTCACCGGGGAGCTGTTTTTT. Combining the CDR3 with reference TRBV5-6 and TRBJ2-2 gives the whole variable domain DAGVTQSPTHLIKTRGQQVTLRCSPKSGHDTVSWYQQALGQGPQFIFQYYEEEERQRGNFPDRFSGHQFPNYSSELNVNALLLGDSALYLCASSPTGFTGELFFGEGSRLTVL.

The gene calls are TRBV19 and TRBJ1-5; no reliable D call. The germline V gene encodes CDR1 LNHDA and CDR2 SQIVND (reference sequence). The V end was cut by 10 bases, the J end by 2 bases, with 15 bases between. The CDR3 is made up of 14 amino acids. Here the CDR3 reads CAISSGGGNQPQHF. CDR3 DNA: TGTGCCATTTCCTCAGGAGGAGGCAATCAGCCCCAGCATTTT.

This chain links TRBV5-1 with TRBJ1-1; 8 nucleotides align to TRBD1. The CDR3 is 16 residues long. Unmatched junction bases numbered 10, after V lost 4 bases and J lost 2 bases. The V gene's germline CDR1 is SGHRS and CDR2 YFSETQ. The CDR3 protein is CASSPETGESNTEAFF. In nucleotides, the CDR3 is TGCGCCAGCAGCCCCGAGACAGGGGAATCAAACACTGAAGCTTTCTTT.

CDR3 residues: CASSLVRTWSGELFF. In DNA, the CDR3 is TGTGCCAGCAGCTTAGTCCGGACATGGAGCGGGGAGCTGTTTTTT. The V and J genes are TRBV7-8 and TRBJ2-2, with D possibly matching TRBD1 (5 bases). Germline V gives CDR1 SGHVS, CDR2 FQNEAQ. The CDR3 has 15 amino acids. V was trimmed by 1 base and J by 7 bases, leaving 13 bases between them.

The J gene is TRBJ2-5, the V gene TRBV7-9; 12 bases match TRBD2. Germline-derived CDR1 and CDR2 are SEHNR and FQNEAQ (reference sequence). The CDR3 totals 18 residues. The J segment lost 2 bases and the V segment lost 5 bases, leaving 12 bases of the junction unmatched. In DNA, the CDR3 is TGTGCCAGCAGCCCCGGGACTAGCGGGCCCGTTGTTCAAGAGACCCAGTACTTC. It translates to CASSPGTSGPVVQETQYF.

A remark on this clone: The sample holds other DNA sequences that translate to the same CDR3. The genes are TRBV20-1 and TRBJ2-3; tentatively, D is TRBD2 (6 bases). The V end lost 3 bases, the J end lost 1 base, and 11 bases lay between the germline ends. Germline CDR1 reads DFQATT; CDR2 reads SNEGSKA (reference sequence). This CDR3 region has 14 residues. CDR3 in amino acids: CSASKGGGTDTQYF. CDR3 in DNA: TGCAGTGCTAGTAAGGGAGGAGGCACAGATACGCAGTATTTT.

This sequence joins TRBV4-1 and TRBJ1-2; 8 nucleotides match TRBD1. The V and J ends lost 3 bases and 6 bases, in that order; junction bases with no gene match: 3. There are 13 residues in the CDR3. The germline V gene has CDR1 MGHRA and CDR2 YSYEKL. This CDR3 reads CASSHRTGNGYTF. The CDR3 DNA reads TGCGCCAGCAGCCATAGGACAGGGAATGGCTACACCTTC.

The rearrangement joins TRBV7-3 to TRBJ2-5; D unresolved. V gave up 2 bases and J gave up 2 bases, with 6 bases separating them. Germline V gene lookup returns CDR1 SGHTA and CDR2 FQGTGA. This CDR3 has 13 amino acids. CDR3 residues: CASSLGQQETQYF. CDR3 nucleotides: TGTGCCAGCAGCTTAGGGCAGCAAGAGACCCAGTACTTC.

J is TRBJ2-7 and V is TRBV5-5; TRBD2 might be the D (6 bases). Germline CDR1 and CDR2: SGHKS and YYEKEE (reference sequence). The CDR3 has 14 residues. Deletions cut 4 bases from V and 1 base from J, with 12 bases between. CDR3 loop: CASSGGTQSYEQYF. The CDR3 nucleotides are TGTGCCAGCAGCGGCGGGACTCAGTCCTACGAGCAGTACTTC.

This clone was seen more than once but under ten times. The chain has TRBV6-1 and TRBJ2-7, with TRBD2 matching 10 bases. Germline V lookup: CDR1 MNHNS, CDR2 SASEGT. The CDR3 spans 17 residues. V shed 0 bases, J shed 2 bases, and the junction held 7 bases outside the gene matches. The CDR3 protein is CASSEAKSGGATYEQYF. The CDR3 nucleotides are TGTGCCAGCAGTGAAGCGAAGAGCGGGGGGGCCACCTACGAGCAGTACTTC.

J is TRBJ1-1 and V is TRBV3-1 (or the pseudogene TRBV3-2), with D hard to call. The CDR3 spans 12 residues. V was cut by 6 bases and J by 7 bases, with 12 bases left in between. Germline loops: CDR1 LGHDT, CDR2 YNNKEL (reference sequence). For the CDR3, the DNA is TGTGCCAGCAGGCGGGGATCGGTTGAAGCTTTCTTT. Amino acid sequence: CASRRGSVEAFF.

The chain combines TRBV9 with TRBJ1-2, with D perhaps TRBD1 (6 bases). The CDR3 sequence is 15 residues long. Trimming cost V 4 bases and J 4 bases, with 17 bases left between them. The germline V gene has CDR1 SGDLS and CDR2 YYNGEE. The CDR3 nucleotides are TGTGCCAGCAGCTCTCGGACAGACTGGTCCTATGGCTACACCTTC. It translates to CASSSRTDWSYGYTF.

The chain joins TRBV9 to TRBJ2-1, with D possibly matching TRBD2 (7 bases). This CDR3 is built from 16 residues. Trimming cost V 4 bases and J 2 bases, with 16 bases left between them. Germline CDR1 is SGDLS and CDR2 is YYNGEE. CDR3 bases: TGTGCCAGCAGCCTCCGTGGAGGGGGGGCCTACAATGAGCAGTTCTTC. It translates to CASSLRGGGAYNEQFF.

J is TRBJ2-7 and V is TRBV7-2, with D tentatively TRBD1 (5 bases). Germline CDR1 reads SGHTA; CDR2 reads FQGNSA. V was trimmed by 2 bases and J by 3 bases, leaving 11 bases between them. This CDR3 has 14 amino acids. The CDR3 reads CASSLRTLNYEQYF. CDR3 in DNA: TGTGCCAGCAGCTTACGGACACTTAACTACGAGCAGTACTTC.

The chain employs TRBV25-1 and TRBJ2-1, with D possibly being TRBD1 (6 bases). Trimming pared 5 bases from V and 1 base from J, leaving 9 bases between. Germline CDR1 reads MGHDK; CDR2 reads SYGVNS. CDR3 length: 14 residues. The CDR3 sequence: CASSRDTSYNEQFF. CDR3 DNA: TGTGCCAGCAGTCGGGACACTTCCTACAATGAGCAGTTCTTC.

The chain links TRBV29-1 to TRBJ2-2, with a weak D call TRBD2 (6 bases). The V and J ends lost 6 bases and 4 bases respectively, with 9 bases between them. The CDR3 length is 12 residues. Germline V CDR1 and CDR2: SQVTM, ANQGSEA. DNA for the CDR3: TGCAGCGTACCGGAGGGCACCGGGGAGCTGTTTTTT. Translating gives CSVPEGTGELFF.